This T cell receptor beta chain is from a study of T cells in localized non-small cell lung cancer. Trimming removed 3 bases at V and 3 bases at J, with 12 bases between. The CDR3 covers 14 residues. CDR1 and CDR2 (germline): SGHNT, YENEEA. Profiled with immunoSEQ multiplex PCR; TCRdb holds only in-frame clones, not every one. The data contain roughly 3,000 clones, around a quarter of them singletons. Study conclusions and caveats: Within adjacent lung there appeared a median approximately 58 of the top 100 tumor clones. Of the tissues analyzed, uninvolved adjacent lung showed maximal T cell clonality, greater than tumor. Prolonged overall survival went with higher T cell density in the blood. Only one tumor region went through sequencing, so heterogeneity may still be there.

This clone was counted a few times. Its antigen remains unknown. This sequence joins TRBV11-3 and TRBJ2-7; D uncertain. Source: lung tumor tissue, taken before any cancer treatment. This TCR came from a female donor of 60 years or more with stage I lung adenocarcinoma. The CDR3 sequence is CASSLYGTHYEQYF. The CDR3 bases are TGTGCCAGCAGCTTGTACGGCACCCACTACGAGCAGTACTTC.